Following are 17 T cell receptor beta chains from one sample sequenced in a study of shared T cell receptors in the human thymus. Method: immunoSEQ multiplex PCR; TCRdb's copy keeps in-frame clones and lacks some. The sample has about 380,000 clones; 95% are singletons. The specimen was thymocytes. The receptors here all came from a human donor.

J is TRBJ2-7 and V is TRBV27; 8 positions agree with TRBD1. The CDR3 contains 14 residues. Trimming cost V 6 bases and J 4 bases; bases outside gene matches: 8. Germline V lookup: CDR1 MNHEY, CDR2 SMNVEV (reference sequence). CDR3 region: CASRVSDRDYEQYF. The CDR3 bases are TGTGCCAGCAGGGTATCGGACAGGGATTACGAGCAGTACTTC.

V gene TRBV15 combines with J gene TRBJ1-2, with D tentatively TRBD1 (5 bases). The V end was cut by 5 bases, the J end by 7 bases, with 14 bases between. The CDR3 has 13 residues. Germline CDR1 is LNHNV and CDR2 is YYDKDF (reference sequence). This CDR3 reads CATSPSGGCGYTF. The CDR3 DNA reads TGTGCCACCAGCCCAAGCGGGGGATGTGGCTACACCTTC.

The chain has TRBV18 and TRBJ2-2; maybe TRBD2 (5 bases). Looked up from germline, CDR1 is KGHSH and CDR2 is LQKENI. The V gene lost 1 base and the J gene lost 0 bases, with 18 bases spanning the gap. CDR3 length: 19 amino acids. The CDR3 region has the DNA TGTGCCAGCTCACCACACGAGGGTACGACATTTGCGAACACCGGGGAGCTGTTTTTT. Translating it yields CASSPHEGTTFANTGELFF.

This sequence joins TRBV7-2 and TRBJ2-7; 16 bases align to TRBD2. The CDR3 sequence is 19 residues long. The V segment lost 5 bases and the J segment 5 bases; nucleotides outside the gene matches: 15. Per the germline V gene, CDR1 is SGHTA and CDR2 is FQGNSA. The CDR3 region is CASSLTFPGLAGGLHEQYF. The CDR3 coding sequence is TGTGCCAGCAGCCTGACATTCCCGGGACTAGCGGGAGGGCTCCACGAGCAGTACTTC.

This sequence joins TRBV18 and TRBJ1-1, with D possibly matching TRBD1 (6 bases). The CDR3 extends over 17 amino acids. V dropped 5 bases and J dropped 1 base, with 20 bases sitting between them. The V gene's germline CDR1 is KGHSH and CDR2 LQKENI. CDR3 nucleotide sequence: TGTGCCAGCTCAAAGCCGGGACACAAAACTCGGAACACTGAAGCTTTCTTT. Translation: CASSKPGHKTRNTEAFF.

This clone was recorded only once. In nucleotides, the CDR3 is TGTGCCAGCAGCCTCCGGTCGGCAGGGGTCCACGAGCAGTACTTC. Protein sequence: CASSLRSAGVHEQYF. V gene TRBV5-6 combines with J gene TRBJ2-7; possibly TRBD1 for D (6 bases). V was pared by 4 bases and J by 5 bases, with 19 bases between. The CDR3 covers 15 residues. From germline, CDR1 is SGHDT and CDR2 YYEEEE.

This chain uses TRBV27 with TRBJ1-5; 8 bases agree with TRBD1. Germline V gene data show CDR1 as MNHEY and CDR2 as SMNVEV (reference sequence). V gave up 6 bases and J gave up 3 bases; unmatched junction bases: 7. The CDR3 totals 15 residues. CDR3 DNA: TGTGCCAGCAGCAAGGACAGGGTTTCCAATCAGCCCCAGCATTTT. It yields the protein CASSKDRVSNQPQHF.

The V gene is TRBV28, the J gene TRBJ2-5, with 10 nucleotides matching TRBD2. The V gene end was trimmed by 5 bases and the J gene end by 5 bases; junction bases not matched to a gene: 8. Germline CDR1 is MDHEN and CDR2 is SYDVKM. The CDR3 runs 15 residues. CDR3 bases: TGTGCCAGCAGTGGCAGCGGGAGGGCCGAGGAGACCCAGTACTTC. Translated, it gives CASSGSGRAEETQYF.

The CDR3, as DNA: TGTGCCAGCAGTTTATCTTCCGGGACTAGCGGGAGGGCCTCTATCCCAATTGAGCAGTTCTTC. As protein: CASSLSSGTSGRASIPIEQFF. The rearrangement uses TRBV27 and TRBJ2-1; 16 positions agree with TRBD2. Germline V gives CDR1 MNHEY, CDR2 SMNVEV (reference sequence). V lost 0 bases and J lost 9; bases outside the gene matches: 17. The CDR3 is 21 amino acids.

This chain links TRBV10-1 with TRBJ2-1; 9 nucleotides agree with TRBD2. The CDR3 sequence is 15 residues long. Looked up from germline, CDR1 is WNHNN and CDR2 is SYGVQD (reference sequence). V gave up 3 bases and J gave up 4 bases; unmatched junction bases: 4. The CDR3 bases are TGCGCCAGCAGTGATAAGCGGGAGGTTTACAATGAGCAGTTCTTC. Amino acid sequence: CASSDKREVYNEQFF.

The gene calls are TRBV4-1 and TRBJ1-5, with D possibly TRBD1 on 6 matching bases. The CDR3 runs 16 residues. The germline V and J ends were trimmed by 4 bases and 0 bases, with 13 bases remaining between them. The germline V gene has CDR1 MGHRA and CDR2 YSYEKL. CDR3 coding DNA: TGCGCCAGCAGCCCTTCCAGGGACAATAGCAATCAGCCCCAGCATTTT. It codes for CASSPSRDNSNQPQHF.

This clone has a single count. The gene calls are TRBV28 and TRBJ2-5; TRBD1 or TRBD2 may be the D gene (6 bases each). V was clipped by 5 bases and J by 6 bases, with 25 bases between them. The germline V gene has CDR1 MDHEN and CDR2 SYDVKM. The CDR3 is 17 residues long. The CDR3 is CASSPPRRGVRGKTQYF. CDR3 sequence (DNA): TGTGCCAGCAGTCCCCCAAGGAGGGGGGTCAGGGGCAAGACCCAGTACTTC.

J is TRBJ2-1 and V is TRBV2; D not resolved. This CDR3 has 14 amino acids. Looked up from germline, CDR1 is SNHLY and CDR2 is FYNNEI. V lost 6 bases to trimming and J lost 7 bases, with 16 bases between them. Here the CDR3 DNA reads TGTGCCAGCAGAGAAATCTCCCCACTTAATGAGCAGTTCTTC. It yields the protein CASREISPLNEQFF.

This sequence joins TRBV27 and TRBJ2-1; D gene uncertain. Germline assignment: CDR1 MNHEY and CDR2 SMNVEV (reference sequence). The CDR3 runs to 16 residues. Trimming stripped 5 bases from V and 2 bases from J, with 16 bases between. The CDR3 spells CASSRPAPLAYNEQFF. The CDR3 nucleotides read TGTGCCAGCAGTCGTCCCGCACCACTGGCCTACAATGAGCAGTTCTTC.

The chain joins TRBV6-5 to TRBJ2-4; 7 positions agree with TRBD1. The ends lost 4 bases at V and 1 base at J; junction bases unmatched: 1. Germline V gives CDR1 MNHEY, CDR2 SVGAGI. The CDR3 covers 14 residues. This CDR3 is CASSSQGAKNIQYF. Here the CDR3 DNA reads TGTGCCAGCAGTTCACAGGGGGCCAAAAACATTCAGTACTTC.

The chain employs TRBV6-5 and TRBJ1-2; D uncertain. The germline CDR1 and CDR2 sequences are MNHEY and SVGAGI. CDR3 size: 13 residues. Trimming removed 6 bases from V and 2 bases from J, with 10 bases in between. This chain's CDR3 is CASSPDGNYGYTF. CDR3 bases: TGTGCCAGCAGCCCGGACGGGAACTATGGCTACACCTTC.

The chain carries TRBV28 and TRBJ1-4; 9 bases are shared with TRBD1. The V segment lost 3 bases and the J segment 7 bases; nucleotides outside the gene matches: 18. CDR1 MDHEN and CDR2 SYDVKM come from the germline V gene. This CDR3 is 19 amino acids long. CDR3 nucleotides: TGTGCCAGCAGTTTGTACGTTCACAGGGGGCGGTCCGGGAGTGAAAAACTGTTTTTT. This translates into CASSLYVHRGRSGSEKLFF.